This T cell receptor (beta chain) stems from a study of T cells in Graves' hyperthyroidism and ophthalmopathy. The CDR3 runs to 15 residues. Germline values: CDR1 SGDLS, CDR2 YYNGEE. Concerning this clonotype itself: One end of the junction varies from germline; a read error may be responsible.

TCR beta CDR3 regions were amplified from RNA. The HTBI primer set served for first-round RT-PCR of the TCR CDR3. MiXCR was run by TCRdb on the multiplex PCR reads, yielding one entry per CDR3 protein. Found here are about 520,000 distinct CDR3 sequences, roughly a quarter of them singletons; the top ten hold over 9%. Exclusion of patients followed from uncontrolled infection, other autoimmune disease, pregnancy or lactation. Diagnostic decisions used clinical symptoms, serum thyroxine and TRAb, thyroid ultrasound and orbital computed tomography. V gene TRBV9 combines with J gene TRBJ1-1, with D possibly TRBD1 on 5 matching bases. The sequenced sample was blood. This receptor was taken from a woman aged 25 to 39 with Graves' ophthalmopathy. CDR3 bases: TGTGCCAGCATCGTAGGGGACTACGAGTCCACTGAAGCTTTCTTT. Protein: CASIVGDYESTEAFF.